The 32 T cell receptor beta chains listed next were all sequenced from one sample in a study of molecular identifiers for immune sequencing clone quantification. TCRdb reprocessed the PCR reads via MiXCR and lists one record per CDR3 protein. The table shows 460,000 or so distinct CDR3 sequences, with about a fifth occurring only once. The specimen was naive CD8+ T cells from blood, with Jurkat cell RNA spiked in. The subset was: FACS-sorted CD8+CD4-CCR7+CD45RA+ naive T cells. The origin of the receptors is a human donor in good health. Some libraries in this study had Jurkat cell RNA spiked in.

The gene calls are TRBV10-3 and TRBJ2-5; D unclear. Germline values: CDR1 ENHRY, CDR2 SYGVKD. This CDR3 is 15 amino acids long. V lost 0 bases and J lost 0, with 8 bases in between. CDR3 protein: CAISESPSHQETQYF. CDR3 bases: TGTGCCATCAGTGAGTCCCCTAGTCACCAAGAGACCCAGTACTTC.

This clonotype appeared many times. V usage is TRBV5-1 and J usage is TRBJ2-5; D is unclear. CDR3 length: 18 residues. V gave up 0 bases and J gave up 4 bases, with 22 bases separating them. Germline CDR1 and CDR2: SGHRS and YFSETQ. The CDR3 DNA follows: TGCGCCAGCAGCTTGGGCGGCCTGGGCAGGTTCAATGGAGAGACCCAGTACTTC. Protein: CASSLGGLGRFNGETQYF.

The table lists this clonotype with many counts. V usage is TRBV2 and J usage is TRBJ1-4; TRBD1 aligns across 7 bases. V gave up 6 bases and J gave up 4 bases; unmatched junction bases: 5. CDR1 and CDR2 (germline): SNHLY, FYNNEI. This CDR3 is built from 14 residues. CDR3 DNA: TGTGCCAGCAGGACAGGGCACGGTAATGAAAAACTGTTTTTT. The encoded protein is CASRTGHGNEKLFF.

With regard to this clonotype: Possible read error: a much larger clone is one base away. The gene calls are TRBV2 and TRBJ2-4; possibly TRBD1 for D (8 bases). The V gene lost 4 bases and the J gene lost 8 bases, with 21 bases spanning the gap. From germline, CDR1 is SNHLY and CDR2 FYNNEI. The length of the CDR3 is 16 residues. The chain's CDR3 is CASSAGGAGVKDIQYF. CDR3 in DNA: TGTGCCAGCAGTGCAGGGGGCGCGGGAGTTAAAGACATTCAGTACTTC.

The gene calls are TRBV19 and TRBJ1-2; D gene unclear. Looked up from germline, CDR1 is LNHDA and CDR2 is SQIVND (reference sequence). This CDR3 is 13 amino acids long. Trimming pared 4 bases from V and 3 bases from J, leaving 9 bases between. In DNA form, the CDR3 reads TGTGCCAGTAGTAGGTGGGGAGACTATGGCTACACCTTC. It codes for CASSRWGDYGYTF.

There are a few counts of this clonotype. The V gene is TRBV7-9, the J gene TRBJ2-1; 9 bases align to TRBD1. The germline V gene has CDR1 SEHNR and CDR2 FQNEAQ (reference sequence). This CDR3 contains 17 residues. J lost 4 bases, V lost 4 bases, and 11 bases had no gene match. CDR3 sequence: CASSSWVGGQGYNEQFF. The CDR3 DNA sequence: TGTGCCAGCAGCTCCTGGGTAGGGGGACAGGGATACAATGAGCAGTTCTTC. Together with reference TRBV7-9 and TRBJ2-1, the CDR3 gives the full variable domain: DTGVSQNPRHKITKRGQNVTFRCDPISEHNRLYWYRQTLGQGPEFLTYFQNEAQLEKSRLLSDRFSAERPKGSFSTLEIQRTEQGDSAMYLCASSSWVGGQGYNEQFFGPGTRLTVL.

There are many counts of this clonotype. This chain connects TRBV30 to TRBJ2-6, with unresolved D. The CDR3 length is 12 residues. Trimming took 0 bases from V and 12 from J, leaving 9 bases between them. Germline-derived CDR1 and CDR2 are GTSNPN and SVGIG (reference sequence). The CDR3 DNA reads as TGTGCCTGGAGTGTACAAGAGCCCGTCCTGACTTTC. Protein product: CAWSVQEPVLTF.

As to this clonotype: A much more abundant neighbour one base away suggests this may be a read error. The chain employs TRBV29-1 and TRBJ2-7; 7 bases agree with TRBD1. The CDR3 covers 12 residues. Per the germline V gene, CDR1 is SQVTM and CDR2 is ANQGSEA. J gave up 7 bases and V 6 bases, and 9 bases lay outside the gene matches. This CDR3 is CSVSLPTGEQYF. The CDR3 bases are TGCAGCGTCTCCCTCCCGACAGGGGAGCAGTACTTC.

This clonotype showed up just a few times. This CDR3 is CASSLVYSGRNEQFF. Here the CDR3 DNA reads TGTGCCAGCAGCTTAGTCTACAGCGGGAGGAATGAGCAGTTCTTC. This sequence joins TRBV7-6 and TRBJ2-1; 9 bases fit TRBD2. V shed 1 base, J shed 7 bases, and the junction held 5 bases outside the gene matches. The CDR3 has 15 residues. CDR1 and CDR2 from the germline V gene are SGHVS and FNYEAQ.

This clonotype was counted at least ten times. V is TRBV6-4 and J is TRBJ2-3, with 11 positions matching TRBD1. With 3 bases clipped from V and 4 bases from J, the junction kept 0 bases outside the gene matches. The CDR3 runs 14 residues. In germline, CDR1 is MRHNA, CDR2 SNTAGT. The CDR3 DNA sequence: TGTGCCAGCAGTGAGGGACAGGGGGCAGATACGCAGTATTTT. This codes for CASSEGQGADTQYF.

The table lists this clonotype with a few counts. J is TRBJ1-5 and V is TRBV19, with D possibly TRBD1 on 6 matching bases. Germline-derived CDR1 and CDR2 are LNHDA and SQIVND (reference sequence). V was cut by 3 bases and J by 7 bases, with 13 bases left in between. CDR3 length: 14 residues. Here the CDR3 DNA reads TGTGCCAGTAGTATTCGTGAGGGGGACCAGCCCCAGCATTTT. Translated: CASSIREGDQPQHF.

The sample holds many counts of this clonotype. This CDR3 reads CASSSQESSTDTQYF. CDR3 nucleotides: TGTGCCAGCAGTTCCCAGGAATCTAGCACAGATACGCAGTATTTT. This sequence joins TRBV2 and TRBJ2-3; D call uncertain. Germline V gene sequence: CDR1 SNHLY, CDR2 FYNNEI. Trimming removed 5 bases at V and 0 bases at J, with 12 bases between. CDR3 size: 15 residues.

The table lists this clonotype with a few counts. The chain carries TRBV10-2 and TRBJ1-1; maybe TRBD1 (6 bases). CDR1 WSHSY and CDR2 SAAADI come from the germline V gene. Trimming pared 3 bases from V and 5 bases from J, leaving 25 bases between. There are 18 residues in the CDR3. The CDR3 sequence: CASSEGGVYSNILTEAFF. CDR3 sequence (DNA): TGCGCCAGCAGTGAAGGGGGAGTCTACAGTAATATCTTGACTGAAGCTTTCTTT.

This clonotype was counted a single time. Since a much larger clone is just one base distant, this may be a read error. The J gene is TRBJ1-1, the V gene TRBV30; D gene unclear. This CDR3 has 11 amino acids. The germline V gene has CDR1 GTSNPN and CDR2 SVGIG (reference sequence). As DNA, the CDR3 is TGTGCCTGGAACGGCGACACTAAAGCTTTCTTT. As protein: CAWNGDTKAFF.

Concerning this clonotype: An end of the junction differs from the germline gene, which may be a read error. The V gene is TRBV7-6, the J gene TRBJ2-2; D call uncertain. Per the germline V gene, CDR1 is SGHVS and CDR2 is FNYEAQ. This CDR3 comprises 12 residues. The CDR3 region has the DNA TGTGCCTGCAGCCCAGGACGAGAGGAGCTGTTTTTT. Its protein is CACSPGREELFF.

This clonotype occurred many times. The chain carries TRBV7-9 and TRBJ2-7; tentatively, D is TRBD2 (6 bases). V dropped 5 bases and J dropped 7 bases, with 21 bases sitting between them. The CDR3 runs to 15 residues. From germline, CDR1 is SEHNR and CDR2 FQNEAQ (reference sequence). In DNA form, the CDR3 reads TGTGCCAGCAGCCTATCGTACGGGAGTCCAGGGGAGCAGTACTTC. Translating gives CASSLSYGSPGEQYF.

Many counts were recorded for this clonotype. The genes are TRBV20-1 and TRBJ2-7; TRBD2 is a possible D gene (5 bases). Germline V gene lookup returns CDR1 DFQATT and CDR2 SNEGSKA (reference sequence). The CDR3 covers 15 residues. Trimming pared 1 base from V and 3 bases from J, leaving 16 bases between. The CDR3 DNA follows: TGCAGTGCTAGAGCCGGTCTAGCCGACATCTACGAGCAGTACTTC. Translation gives CSARAGLADIYEQYF.

This clonotype was seen only a few times. The chain combines TRBV6-2 or TRBV6-3 with TRBJ2-7; the D gene is possibly TRBD1 (6 bases). Germline CDR1 and CDR2: MNHEY and SVGEGT. The CDR3 loop spans 13 amino acids. Deletions cut 5 bases from V and 6 bases from J, with 14 bases between. The CDR3 sequence: CASSDGTPREQYF. The CDR3 region has the DNA TGTGCCAGCAGTGACGGGACACCCCGCGAGCAGTACTTC.

This clonotype was seen a few times. The rearrangement links TRBV2 to TRBJ2-7; 9 bases match TRBD1. Looked up from germline, CDR1 is SNHLY and CDR2 is FYNNEI. This CDR3 comprises 16 residues. The J segment lost 2 bases and the V segment lost 0 bases, leaving 5 bases of the junction unmatched. The CDR3 protein is CASSEARQGDTYEQYF. CDR3 DNA: TGTGCCAGCAGTGAAGCCCGACAGGGGGACACCTACGAGCAGTACTTC.

The chain carries TRBV4-3 and TRBJ1-6; D unresolved. V lost 1 base to trimming and J lost 0 bases, with 10 bases between them. CDR3 length: 17 residues. Looked up from germline, CDR1 is LGHNA and CDR2 is YSLEER. The CDR3 DNA reads as TGCGCCAGCAGCCAAGGGAAAGCCGGCTCCTATAATTCACCCCTCCACTTT. Its translation is CASSQGKAGSYNSPLHF.

There are many counts of this clonotype. The V call is TRBV14, the J call TRBJ2-3, with D perhaps TRBD1 or TRBD2 (5 bases each). With 6 bases removed from V and 6 bases from J, the gap between germline ends came to 13 bases. This CDR3 has 13 amino acids. Germline lookup yields CDR1 SGHDN and CDR2 FVKESK. Here the CDR3 DNA reads TGTGCCAGCAGTCTTGTCGGGGACGATACGCAGTATTTT. This encodes CASSLVGDDTQYF.

This clonotype was seen many times. CDR3 in amino acids: CATSDPGGFQETQYF. As DNA, the CDR3 is TGTGCCACCAGTGATCCTGGGGGGTTCCAAGAGACCCAGTACTTC. This chain links TRBV24-1 with TRBJ2-5, with a weak D call TRBD2 (6 bases). Trimming shortened V by 3 bases and J by 1 base, and 11 bases separated the two germline ends. Germline V gene sequence: CDR1 KGHDR, CDR2 SFDVKD. CDR3 length: 15 residues.

As to this clonotype: This may stem from a read error, because a much larger clone lies one nucleotide away. V is TRBV12-3 or TRBV12-4 and J is TRBJ2-1; D may be TRBD2 (7 bases). The CDR3 runs to 16 residues. V was pared by 10 bases and J by 8 bases, with 27 bases between. This CDR3 reads CAILALTGGHGDEQFF. For the CDR3, the DNA is TGTGCCATCCTGGCGCTAACGGGGGGCCACGGAGATGAGCAGTTCTTC.

Points on this clonotype: A read error is likely, as this CDR3 ends without the conserved phenylalanine or tryptophan. The V gene is TRBV20-1, the J gene TRBJ2-3; D not resolved. CDR1 DFQATT and CDR2 SNEGSKA come from the germline V gene (reference sequence). CDR3 length equals 15 residues. Deletions cut 6 bases from V and 0 bases from J, with 16 bases between. This chain's CDR3 is CSATTGLRSTDTQYL. CDR3 nucleotide sequence: TGCAGTGCCACGACGGGTCTTCGGAGCACAGATACGCAGTATCTT.

This clonotype was found many times. The gene calls are TRBV28 and TRBJ1-4; 9 bases agree with TRBD1. CDR3 size: 16 residues. With V trimmed by 6 bases and J by 2 bases, 7 bases remained unmatched. Germline-derived CDR1 and CDR2 are MDHEN and SYDVKM. The CDR3 bases are TGTGCCAGCAGCCCGAGGGACAGGGCCACTAATGAAAAACTGTTTTTT. Residues: CASSPRDRATNEKLFF.

Concerning this clonotype itself: A much larger clone differs by one base, so this may be a read error. The rearrangement joins TRBV6-5 to TRBJ2-7, with 8 bases fitting TRBD1. CDR1 and CDR2 from the germline V gene are MNHEY and SVGAGI. The CDR3 covers 13 residues. The CDR3 protein is CANSYGQGREQYF. The CDR3 bases are TGTGCCAACAGTTACGGACAGGGTCGCGAGCAGTACTTC.

This clonotype was detected ten times or more. The chain recombines TRBV27 with TRBJ2-6, with D possibly being TRBD2 (5 bases). The germline V gene encodes CDR1 MNHEY and CDR2 SMNVEV (reference sequence). Trimming stripped 4 bases from V and 4 bases from J, with 14 bases between. The CDR3 spans 16 residues. CDR3 DNA sequence: TGTGCCAGCAGTTCGATACTAGTTTCCGGGGCCAACGTCCTGACTTTC. Amino acids: CASSSILVSGANVLTF.

This clonotype was counted many times. V is TRBV12-3 or TRBV12-4 and J is TRBJ2-3; tentatively, D is TRBD2 (5 bases). Trimming took 5 bases from V and 2 from J, leaving 8 bases between them. This CDR3 is built from 13 residues. The CDR3 reads CASSSGYTDTQYF. As DNA, the CDR3 is TGTGCCAGCAGTAGCGGATACACAGATACGCAGTATTTT.

This chain connects TRBV20-1 to TRBJ2-1; D may be TRBD2 (6 bases). From germline, CDR1 is DFQATT and CDR2 SNEGSKA (reference sequence). The CDR3 covers 16 residues. Trimming left V 1 base short and J 4 bases short, with 17 bases between. The CDR3 DNA reads TGCAGTGCTAGAGCATTAGGCCTAGCGAATTACAATGAGCAGTTCTTC. This translates into CSARALGLANYNEQFF.

The chain couples TRBV24-1 to TRBJ1-1; TRBD1 aligns across 9 bases. Per the germline V gene, CDR1 is KGHDR and CDR2 is SFDVKD. CDR3 length: 17 amino acids. V lost 2 bases and J lost 8; bases outside the gene matches: 14. The CDR3: CATSDYPKQGAIGEAFF. The DNA of the CDR3 is TGTGCCACCAGTGATTATCCCAAACAGGGGGCTATAGGGGAAGCTTTCTTT.

The chain carries TRBV5-6 and TRBJ2-7, with D perhaps TRBD1 (5 bases). This CDR3 comprises 16 residues. Germline loops: CDR1 SGHDT, CDR2 YYEEEE. Between the trimmed V and J ends, which lost 0 bases and 1 base, there was a span of 14 bases. The DNA for the CDR3 is TGTGCCAGCAGCTTGGTGTCAGGGTTAGGATCCTACGAGCAGTACTTC. Protein: CASSLVSGLGSYEQYF.

This clonotype was picked up many times. The chain couples TRBV24-1 to TRBJ2-3, with a tentative D call TRBD1 (6 bases). The CDR3 consists of 15 residues. Germline V gene lookup returns CDR1 KGHDR and CDR2 SFDVKD. Trimming pared 3 bases from V and 2 bases from J, leaving 11 bases between. CDR3 DNA: TGTGCCACCAGTGATGGACAGTTTACCACAGATACGCAGTATTTT. As protein: CATSDGQFTTDTQYF.